This T cell receptor beta chain stems from a study of beta chain features in type 1 diabetes. Every participating donor gave one draw, a heparinised blood sample averaging roughly 0.12 L. CD45RO/CCR7/CD25/CD127/CD95/CD27 separated CD4+ naive, central memory, regulatory and stem cell-like memory cells by sorting. Worth noting for this clone: Its antigen remains unidentified.

The study reverse transcribed the entire isolated RNA, so it sequenced expressed TCRB transcripts. An average of around 3.4 million reads was obtained for naive, central memory and regulatory T cell samples. TCRdb keeps only in-frame clones here, not all; method: immunoSEQ multiplex PCR. The data show 300,000 to 450,000 clones, with about 10% seen just once and less than 0.65% held by the top ten. Study-level results: For Type 1 diabetes patients, all four CD4+ subsets carried TCRB CDR3s that were moderately but significantly shorter.

From germline, CDR1 is SEHNR and CDR2 FQNEAQ (reference sequence). V lost 7 bases, J lost 11 bases, and 20 bases stayed unmatched. This CDR3 region has 16 residues. Sequenced input: central memory CD4+ T cells from blood. The V and J genes are TRBV7-9 and TRBJ2-5; 9 bases agree with TRBD2. This TCR derives from a man aged 25 to 45 with type 1 diabetes. CDR3: CASMALAGKGPEIQYF. The CDR3 region has the DNA TGTGCCAGCATGGCCCTAGCGGGAAAAGGTCCAGAGATACAGTACTTC.